Sequencing of this T cell receptor beta chain was carried out in a study of CD8+ T cells in alopecia areata (dated by TCRdb to 2016 to 2019). General notes on the study: Treated patients were enrolled in an open-label pilot trial of oral tofacitinib, 5 to 10 mg twice daily, for moderate-to-severe alopecia areata. Patients received tofacitinib for 6 to 18 months and were then followed off drug for 6 months to check for delayed response and recurrence. Disease severity in treated patients was measured with the SALT score, which quantifies the percentage of affected scalp surface area. High-throughput TCRbeta sequencing was used to examine T cell clonal expansion in alopecia areata in both the C3H/HeJ mouse model and human patients. In humans, TCRbeta sequencing was performed on scalp tissue and on sorted CD4+ and CD8+ peripheral blood T cells from healthy controls and from patients with patchy or totalis/universalis alopecia areata. Tofacitinib-treated patients had biopsies at baseline and at 4 and 24 weeks of treatment, with a later scalp biopsy in several patients. Clonality in the scalp was compared among normal scalp (n=4), patchy alopecia areata scalp (n=8), and alopecia totalis/universalis scalp (n=8). RNA was extracted with the PAXgene miRNA kit for fixed scalp, the miRNeasy kit for PBMCs, and the RNeasy kit for mouse skin. immunoSEQ multiplex PCR using 35 Vbeta forward primers and 13 Jbeta reverse primers was used to amplify TCRbeta CDR3 regions.

The protocol used for the library was the immunoSEQ multiplex PCR assay. For TCR sequencing, RNA was extracted from every sample and reverse transcribed into cDNA to serve as template. First-strand cDNA was synthesized using SuperScript III with a 2:1 mix of oligo-dT and random hexamers. A synthetic immune receptor repertoire was used to gauge amplification bias, and whatever bias remained was removed computationally. Per the source publication's procedure: Raw reads were preprocessed to remove errors, and CDR3 was defined according to IMGT conventions as the region from the conserved cysteine to phenylalanine. Clonality was computed as 1 minus the Shannon entropy, with the entropy normalized by log2 of the number of productive unique TCRs. CD4 or CD8 identity of scalp clones was inferred by cross-referencing scalp TCRbeta sequences with sorted blood CD4 and CD8 repertoires. Entries here come from immuneACCESS through TCRdb and include only in-frame sequences with V and J called. Some clones fail to appear in such tables; in the studies checked, an unresolved V gene covers under half of the shortfall, and the cause of the remainder is unknown. Clone size and V and J calls were adopted from that table, with D and trimming inferred from the DNA. In this sample the table shows 200,000 or so clones, more than 30% of which occur a single time. The top ten clones comprise around 0.48% of the sample.

Including the terminal cysteine and phenylalanine, the CDR3 comprises 15 residues. Only the CDR3 DNA stays, 45 bases, in frame from base 1. CDR1 and CDR2, looked up from the germline V gene (reference sequence), are MNHNY and SVGAGI. From V the trimming removes 7 bases and from J it removes 5 bases, while the gene matches leave 5 bases of the junction unaccounted for. The table lists this clone with a few counts. Which antigen it targets is not known. No much larger clonotype is one base removed from it; base qualities were not supplied. The paper's findings and limits, for the study overall: During tofacitinib treatment, many expanded lesional clones stuck around in both scalp and blood, and this persistence may partly explain why relapse happens after treatment is stopped. TCR sequences shared between patients were less clear than in mice, possibly partly because of HLA diversity in the patient population. Unlike mouse skin, which is dominated by gammadelta T cells, normal human skin has resident alphabeta T cells that are also sequenced, and this complicates analysis of the scalp TCR repertoire. Compared with normal scalp, lesional scalp had higher clonality and more expanded CD8+ clones, particularly in alopecia totalis/universalis, a pattern that suggests antigenic drive. Tofacitinib significantly lowered scalp clonality and the number of expanded CD8+ clones among the top 100 scalp clones. Because the treated cohort was small and had just a single nonresponder, larger studies are needed to establish links between baseline CD8+ expansion and response.

The treatment or condition label here, explained by the study, means: oral pan-JAK inhibitor, 5-10 mg twice daily. Lesional scalp punch biopsies and peripheral blood were obtained from alopecia areata patients. PBMCs were isolated by density centrifugation and stained for CD3, CD4 and CD8, and CD4+ and CD8+ T cells were sorted on a FACSAria. Material: CD4+ T cells sorted from blood, obtained between weeks 30 and 35, from a patient treated with tofacitinib. The source is a human donor with alopecia areata. The rearranged segments are TRBV6-6 and TRBJ2-2; 12 of the junction bases match TRBD1. The CDR3 is CASIGTGGVTGELFF. The DNA sequence follows: TGTGCCAGCATAGGGACAGGGGGCGTTACCGGGGAGCTGTTTTTT.